This T cell receptor beta chain comes out of a study of shared clonotypes between healthy human individuals. Study-level background: The composition of the donors was a couple of women and three men aged 18 to 49.

Genomic DNA from each subset was divided evenly over several immunoSEQ plates. Data came from immunoSEQ multiplex PCR; TCRdb stores just in-frame clones and leaves some out. Seen here are more than 2,000,000 clones, approximately 95% observed once, and the top ten hold about 0.37%. Points on this clone: The antigen remains undetermined.

Into CD45RA+ naive and CD45RA-negative memory subsets, the CD4+ cells were split. Study-level results: A generally larger estimated richness was seen in naive subsets than in memory subsets.

Germline-derived CDR1 and CDR2 are MDHEN and SYDVKM. J was trimmed by 2 bases and V by 2 bases; bases with no gene match: 6. The CDR3 has 16 residues. This chain uses TRBV28 with TRBJ2-3; TRBD2 matches 8 bases. This sequence originates from a young man in good health. Some clones in this sample may be carry-over from other donors' samples. Sequenced sample: naive CD4+ T cells from PBMCs. Subset: CD45RA+ positively selected. CDR3 sequence: CASSLLGRADTDTQYF. For the CDR3, the DNA is TGTGCCAGCAGTTTACTCGGGAGGGCCGACACAGATACGCAGTATTTT.